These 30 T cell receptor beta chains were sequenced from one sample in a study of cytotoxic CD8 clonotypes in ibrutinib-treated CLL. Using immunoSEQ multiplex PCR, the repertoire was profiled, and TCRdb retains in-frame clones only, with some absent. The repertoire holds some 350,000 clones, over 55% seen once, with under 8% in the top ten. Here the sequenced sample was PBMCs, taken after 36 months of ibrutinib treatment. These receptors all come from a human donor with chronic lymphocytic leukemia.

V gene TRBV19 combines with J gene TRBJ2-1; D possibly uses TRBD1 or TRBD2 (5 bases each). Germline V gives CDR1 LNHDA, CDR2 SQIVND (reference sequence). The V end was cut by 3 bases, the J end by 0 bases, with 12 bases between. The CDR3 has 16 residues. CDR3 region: CASSIPPGSSYNEQFF. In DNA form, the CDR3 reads TGTGCCAGTAGTATCCCGCCAGGGAGCTCCTACAATGAGCAGTTCTTC.

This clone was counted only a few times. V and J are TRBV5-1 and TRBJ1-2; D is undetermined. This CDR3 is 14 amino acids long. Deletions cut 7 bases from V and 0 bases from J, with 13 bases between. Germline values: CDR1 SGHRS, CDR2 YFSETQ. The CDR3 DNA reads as TGCGCCAGCTCTCTCCAAACGACTAACTATGGCTACACCTTC. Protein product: CASSLQTTNYGYTF.

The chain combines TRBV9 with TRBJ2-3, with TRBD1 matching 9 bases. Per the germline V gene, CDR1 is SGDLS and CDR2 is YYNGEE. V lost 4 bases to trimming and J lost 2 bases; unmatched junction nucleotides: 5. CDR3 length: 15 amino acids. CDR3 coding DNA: TGTGCCAGCAGCCTACGGGACAGGGACACAGATACGCAGTATTTT. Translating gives CASSLRDRDTDTQYF. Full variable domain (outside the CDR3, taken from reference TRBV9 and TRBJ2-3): DSGVTQTPKHLITATGQRVTLRCSPRSGDLSVYWYQQSLDQGLQFLIQYYNGEERAKGNILERFSAQQFPDLHSELNLSSLELGDSALYFCASSLRDRDTDTQYFGPGTRLTVL.

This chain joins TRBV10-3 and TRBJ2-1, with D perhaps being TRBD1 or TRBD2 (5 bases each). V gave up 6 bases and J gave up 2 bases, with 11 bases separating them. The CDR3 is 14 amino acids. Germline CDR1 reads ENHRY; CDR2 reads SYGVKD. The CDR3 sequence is CAIRGTETYNEQFF. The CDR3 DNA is TGTGCCATCAGGGGGACCGAGACCTACAATGAGCAGTTCTTC.

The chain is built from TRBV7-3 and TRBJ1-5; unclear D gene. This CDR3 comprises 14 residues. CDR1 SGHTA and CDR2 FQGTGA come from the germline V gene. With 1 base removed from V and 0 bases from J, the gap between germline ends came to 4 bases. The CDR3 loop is CASSLINSNQPQHF. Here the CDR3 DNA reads TGTGCCAGCAGCTTAATTAATAGCAATCAGCCCCAGCATTTT.

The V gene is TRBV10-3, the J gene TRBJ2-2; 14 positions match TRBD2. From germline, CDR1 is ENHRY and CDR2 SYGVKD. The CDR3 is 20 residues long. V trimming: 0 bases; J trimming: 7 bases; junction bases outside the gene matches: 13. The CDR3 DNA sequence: TGTGCCATCAGTGAGTCGGGACTAGCGGGAGTTCTCGGTAAAGGCGGGGAGCTGTTTTTT. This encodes CAISESGLAGVLGKGGELFF.

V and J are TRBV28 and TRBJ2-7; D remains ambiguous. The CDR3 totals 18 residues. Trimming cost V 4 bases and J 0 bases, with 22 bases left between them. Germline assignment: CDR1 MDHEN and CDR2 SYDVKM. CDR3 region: CASSSKRYRVSSSYEQYF. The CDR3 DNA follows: TGTGCCAGCAGTTCTAAAAGGTATCGGGTTTCCTCCTCCTACGAGCAGTACTTC.

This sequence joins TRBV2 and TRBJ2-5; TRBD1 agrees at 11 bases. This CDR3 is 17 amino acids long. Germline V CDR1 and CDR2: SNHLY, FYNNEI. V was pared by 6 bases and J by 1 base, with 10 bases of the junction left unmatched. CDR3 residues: CASRAGQGAPVQETQYF. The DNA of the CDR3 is TGTGCCAGCAGAGCCGGACAGGGGGCTCCGGTCCAAGAGACCCAGTACTTC. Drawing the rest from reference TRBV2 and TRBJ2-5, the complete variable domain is EPEVTQTPSHQVTQMGQEVILRCVPISNHLYFYWYRQILGQKVEFLVSFYNNEISEKSEIFDDQFSVERPDGSNFTLKIRSTKLEDSAMYFCASRAGQGAPVQETQYFGPGTRLLVL.

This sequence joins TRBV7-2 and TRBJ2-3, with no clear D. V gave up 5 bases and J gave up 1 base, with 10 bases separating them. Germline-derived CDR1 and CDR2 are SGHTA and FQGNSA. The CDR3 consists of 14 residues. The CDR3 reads CASSLMFGTDTQYF. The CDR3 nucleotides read TGTGCCAGCAGCCTGATGTTCGGCACAGATACGCAGTATTTT.

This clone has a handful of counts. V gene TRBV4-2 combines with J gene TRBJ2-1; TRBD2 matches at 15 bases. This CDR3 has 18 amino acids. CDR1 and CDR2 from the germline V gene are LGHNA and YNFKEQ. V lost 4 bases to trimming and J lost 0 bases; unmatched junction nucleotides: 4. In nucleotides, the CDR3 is TGTGCCAGCAGCCCCGGGACTAGCGGGGGGTTCTCCTACAATGAGCAGTTCTTC. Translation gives CASSPGTSGGFSYNEQFF.

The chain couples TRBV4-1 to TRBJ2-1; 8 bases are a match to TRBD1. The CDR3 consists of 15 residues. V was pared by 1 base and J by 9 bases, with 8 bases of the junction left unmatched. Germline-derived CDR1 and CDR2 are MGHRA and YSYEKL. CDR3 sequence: CASSQVAGGWGEQFF. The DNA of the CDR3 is TGCGCCAGCAGCCAAGTGGCAGGGGGCTGGGGTGAGCAGTTCTTC.

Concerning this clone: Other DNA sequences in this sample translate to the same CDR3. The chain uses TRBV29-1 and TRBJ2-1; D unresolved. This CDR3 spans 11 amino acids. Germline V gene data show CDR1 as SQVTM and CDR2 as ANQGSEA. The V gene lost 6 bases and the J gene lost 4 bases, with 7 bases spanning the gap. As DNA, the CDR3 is TGCAGCGTGGTTCCATACAATGAGCAGTTCTTC. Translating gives CSVVPYNEQFF.

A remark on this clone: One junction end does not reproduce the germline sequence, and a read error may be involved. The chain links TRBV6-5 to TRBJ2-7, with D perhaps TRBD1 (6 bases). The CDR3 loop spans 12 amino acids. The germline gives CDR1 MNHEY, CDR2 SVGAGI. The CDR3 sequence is CASSPGHLILSF. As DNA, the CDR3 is TGTGCCAGCAGCCCGGGACACCTCATACTTTCCTTC.

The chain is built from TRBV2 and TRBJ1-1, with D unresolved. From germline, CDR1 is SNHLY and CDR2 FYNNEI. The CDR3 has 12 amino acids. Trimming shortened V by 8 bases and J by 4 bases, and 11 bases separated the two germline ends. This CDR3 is CASARKGTEAFF. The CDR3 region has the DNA TGTGCCAGCGCCCGTAAGGGCACTGAAGCTTTCTTT. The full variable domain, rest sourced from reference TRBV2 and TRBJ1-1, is EPEVTQTPSHQVTQMGQEVILRCVPISNHLYFYWYRQILGQKVEFLVSFYNNEISEKSEIFDDQFSVERPDGSNFTLKIRSTKLEDSAMYFCASARKGTEAFFGQGTRLTVV.

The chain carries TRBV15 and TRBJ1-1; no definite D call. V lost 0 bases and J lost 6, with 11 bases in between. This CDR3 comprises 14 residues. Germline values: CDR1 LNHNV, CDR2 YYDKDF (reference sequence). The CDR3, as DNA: TGTGCCACCAGCAGAGATCACACAGCACCTGAAGCTTTCTTT. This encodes CATSRDHTAPEAFF.

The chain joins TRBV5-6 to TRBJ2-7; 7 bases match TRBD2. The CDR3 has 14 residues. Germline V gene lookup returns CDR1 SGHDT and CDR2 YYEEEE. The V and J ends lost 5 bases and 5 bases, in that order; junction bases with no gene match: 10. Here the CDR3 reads CASRPGLVGDEQYF. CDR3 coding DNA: TGTGCCAGCAGACCAGGACTAGTAGGAGACGAGCAGTACTTC.

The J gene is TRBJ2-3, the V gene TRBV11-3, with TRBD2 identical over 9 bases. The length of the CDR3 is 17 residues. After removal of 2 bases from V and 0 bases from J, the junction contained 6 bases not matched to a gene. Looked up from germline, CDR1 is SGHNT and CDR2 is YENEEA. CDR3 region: CASSLRGGALSTDTQYF. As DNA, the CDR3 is TGTGCCAGCAGCTTACGCGGGGGGGCACTTAGCACAGATACGCAGTATTTT.

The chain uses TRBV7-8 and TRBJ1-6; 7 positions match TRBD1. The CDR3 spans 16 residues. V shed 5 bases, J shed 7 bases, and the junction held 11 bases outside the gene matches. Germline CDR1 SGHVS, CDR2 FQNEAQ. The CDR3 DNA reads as TGTGCCAGCAGCCGCTCGACAGGGCTTGGCAATTCACCCCTCCACTTT. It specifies CASSRSTGLGNSPLHF.

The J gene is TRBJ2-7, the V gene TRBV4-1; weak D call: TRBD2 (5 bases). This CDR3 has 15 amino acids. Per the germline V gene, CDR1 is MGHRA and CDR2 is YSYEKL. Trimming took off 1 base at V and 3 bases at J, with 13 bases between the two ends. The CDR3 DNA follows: TGCGCCAGCAGCCAAGCTACGGGGATCGACTACGAGCAGTACTTC. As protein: CASSQATGIDYEQYF.

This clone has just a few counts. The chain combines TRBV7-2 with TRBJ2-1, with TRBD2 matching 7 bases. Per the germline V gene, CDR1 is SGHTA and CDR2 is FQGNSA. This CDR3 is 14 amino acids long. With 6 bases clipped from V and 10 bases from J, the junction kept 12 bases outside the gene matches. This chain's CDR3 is CASRKRAELAEQFF. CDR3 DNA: TGTGCCAGCAGGAAAAGGGCGGAACTAGCGGAGCAGTTCTTC.

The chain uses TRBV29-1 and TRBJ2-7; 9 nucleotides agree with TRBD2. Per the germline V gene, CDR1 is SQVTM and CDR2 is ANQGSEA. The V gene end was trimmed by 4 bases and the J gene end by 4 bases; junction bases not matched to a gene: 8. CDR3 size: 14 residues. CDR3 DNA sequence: TGCAGCGTTGTTAAGGGACTAGCCCAATACGAGCAGTACTTC. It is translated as CSVVKGLAQYEQYF.

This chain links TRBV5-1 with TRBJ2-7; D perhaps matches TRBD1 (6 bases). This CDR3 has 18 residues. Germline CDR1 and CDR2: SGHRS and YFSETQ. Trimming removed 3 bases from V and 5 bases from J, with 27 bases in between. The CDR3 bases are TGCGCCAGCAGCTGGGGGCCGGGCCGAAAAGTTCTGGATAACGAGCAGTACTTC. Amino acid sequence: CASSWGPGRKVLDNEQYF.

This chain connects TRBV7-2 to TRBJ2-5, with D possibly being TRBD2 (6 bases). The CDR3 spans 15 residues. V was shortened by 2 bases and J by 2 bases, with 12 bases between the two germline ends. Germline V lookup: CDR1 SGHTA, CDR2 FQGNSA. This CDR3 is CASSLSLASQETQYF. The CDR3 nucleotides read TGTGCCAGCAGCTTAAGCCTAGCGTCGCAAGAGACCCAGTACTTC. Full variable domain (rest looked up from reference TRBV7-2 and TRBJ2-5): GAGVSQSPSNKVTEKGKDVELRCDPISGHTALYWYRQSLGQGLEFLIYFQGNSAPDKSGLPSDRFSAERTGGSVSTLTIQRTQQEDSAVYLCASSLSLASQETQYFGPGTRLLVL.

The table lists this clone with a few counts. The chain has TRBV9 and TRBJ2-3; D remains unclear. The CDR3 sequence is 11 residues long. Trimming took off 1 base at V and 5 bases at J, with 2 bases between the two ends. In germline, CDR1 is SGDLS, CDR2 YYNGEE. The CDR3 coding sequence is TGTGCCAGCAGCGTAATAGATACGCAGTATTTT. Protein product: CASSVIDTQYF.

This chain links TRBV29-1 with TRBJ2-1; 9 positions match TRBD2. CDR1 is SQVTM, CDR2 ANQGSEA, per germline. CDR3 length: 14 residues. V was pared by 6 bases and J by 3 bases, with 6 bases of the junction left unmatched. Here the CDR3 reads CSVPLAGLYNEQFF. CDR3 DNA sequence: TGCAGCGTACCACTAGCGGGCCTCTACAATGAGCAGTTCTTC.

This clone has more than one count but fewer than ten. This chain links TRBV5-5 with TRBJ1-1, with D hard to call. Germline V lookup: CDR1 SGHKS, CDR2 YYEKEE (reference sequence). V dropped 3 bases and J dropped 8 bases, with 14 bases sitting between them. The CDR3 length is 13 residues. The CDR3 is CASSSGVWREAFF. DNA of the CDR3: TGTGCCAGCAGCTCCGGAGTGTGGCGCGAAGCTTTCTTT.

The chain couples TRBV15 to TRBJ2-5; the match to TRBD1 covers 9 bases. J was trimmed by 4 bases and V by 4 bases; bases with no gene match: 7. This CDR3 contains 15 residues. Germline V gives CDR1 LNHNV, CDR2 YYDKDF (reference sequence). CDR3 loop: CATSILQGAGETQYF. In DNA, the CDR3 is TGTGCCACCAGCATCTTACAGGGGGCAGGAGAGACCCAGTACTTC.

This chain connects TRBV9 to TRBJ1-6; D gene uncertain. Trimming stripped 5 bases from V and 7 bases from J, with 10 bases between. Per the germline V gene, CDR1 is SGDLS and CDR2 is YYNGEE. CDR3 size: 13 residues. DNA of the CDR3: TGTGCCAGCAGTGAAAAATTAAATTCACCCCTCCACTTT. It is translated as CASSEKLNSPLHF.

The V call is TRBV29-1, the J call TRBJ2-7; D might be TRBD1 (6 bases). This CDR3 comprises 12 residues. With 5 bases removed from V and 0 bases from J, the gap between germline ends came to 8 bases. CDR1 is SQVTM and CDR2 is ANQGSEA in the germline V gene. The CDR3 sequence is CSVTGHSYEQYF. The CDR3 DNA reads TGCAGCGTTACAGGGCACTCCTACGAGCAGTACTTC.

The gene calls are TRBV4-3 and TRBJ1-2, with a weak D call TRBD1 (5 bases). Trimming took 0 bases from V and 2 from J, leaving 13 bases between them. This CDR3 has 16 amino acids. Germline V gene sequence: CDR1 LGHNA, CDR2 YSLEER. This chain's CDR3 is CASSQDLDSLNYGYTF. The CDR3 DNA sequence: TGCGCCAGCAGCCAAGATCTTGACAGTTTGAACTATGGCTACACCTTC.